This T cell receptor (beta chain) emerged from a study of T-cell reconstitution after alpha-beta-depleted transplantation in children. The TCRbeta library incorporated unique molecular identifiers. TCRdb re-analysed the PCR reads in MiXCR, keeping a single row per CDR3 protein. Among around 480,000 distinct CDR3 sequences listed, about 30% were seen once. The CDR3 length is 14 residues. The V and J ends lost 4 bases and 5 bases respectively, with 16 bases between them. The germline V gene encodes CDR1 SQVTM and CDR2 ANQGSEA. This sequence joins TRBV29-1 and TRBJ2-3, with a possible D match to TRBD2 (6 bases). This material consisted of PBMCs from the stem cell graft donor, taken from the stem cell graft. This clonotype was obtained from a human donor who donated a stem cell graft to a child with aplastic anemia. The CDR3 loop reads CSVALGGSIDTQYF. The CDR3 DNA reads TGCAGCGTTGCGTTGGGGGGTTCTATAGATACGCAGTATTTT.